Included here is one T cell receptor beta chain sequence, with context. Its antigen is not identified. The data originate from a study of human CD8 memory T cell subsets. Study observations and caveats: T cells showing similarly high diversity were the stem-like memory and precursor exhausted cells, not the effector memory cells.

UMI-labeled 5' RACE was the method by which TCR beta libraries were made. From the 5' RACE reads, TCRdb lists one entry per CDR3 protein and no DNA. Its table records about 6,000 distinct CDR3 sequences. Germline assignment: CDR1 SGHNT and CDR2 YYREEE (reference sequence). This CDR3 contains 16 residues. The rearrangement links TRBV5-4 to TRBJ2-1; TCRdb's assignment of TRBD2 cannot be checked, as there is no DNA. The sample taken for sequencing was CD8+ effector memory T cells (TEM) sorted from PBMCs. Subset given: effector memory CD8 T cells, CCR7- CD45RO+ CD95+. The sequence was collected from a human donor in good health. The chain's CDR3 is CASSLTGTSGGDEQFF. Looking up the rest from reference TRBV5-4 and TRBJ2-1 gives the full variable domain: ETGVTQSPTHLIKTRGQQVTLRCSSQSGHNTVSWYQQALGQGPQFIFQYYREEENGRGNFPPRFSGLQFPNYSSELNVNALELDDSALYLCASSLTGTSGGDEQFFGPGTRLTVL.